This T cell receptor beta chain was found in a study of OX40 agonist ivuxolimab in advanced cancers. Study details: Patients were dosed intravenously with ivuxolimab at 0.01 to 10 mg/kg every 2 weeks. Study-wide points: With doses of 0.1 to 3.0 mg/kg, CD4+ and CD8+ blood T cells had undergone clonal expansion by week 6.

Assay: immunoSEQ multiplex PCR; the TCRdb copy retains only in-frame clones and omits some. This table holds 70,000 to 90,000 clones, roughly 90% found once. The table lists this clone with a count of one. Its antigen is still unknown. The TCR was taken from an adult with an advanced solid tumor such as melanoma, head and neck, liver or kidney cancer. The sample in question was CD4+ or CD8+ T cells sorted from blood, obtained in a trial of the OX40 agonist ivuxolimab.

CDR3: CASSSTDSSGNTIYF. The DNA of the CDR3 is TGTGCCAGCAGCTCGACAGACAGCTCTGGAAACACCATATATTTT. The rearrangement links TRBV5-4 to TRBJ1-3, with D possibly being TRBD1 (5 bases). V lost 3 bases and J 0 bases, leaving 10 bases between the germline ends. Germline lookup yields CDR1 SGHNT and CDR2 YYREEE (reference sequence). This CDR3 is 15 amino acids long. Full variable domain (missing parts from reference TRBV5-4 and TRBJ1-3): ETGVTQSPTHLIKTRGQQVTLRCSSQSGHNTVSWYQQALGQGPQFIFQYYREEENGRGNFPPRFSGLQFPNYSSELNVNALELDDSALYLCASSSTDSSGNTIYFGEGSWLTVV.